One and the same sample provided the 7 T cell receptor beta chains below, sequenced in a study of cytomegalovirus exposure and HLA in healthy donors. This PCR relied on a set of 60 Vbeta primers and 13 Jbeta primers. This table comes from immunoSEQ multiplex PCR, and its TCRdb copy is limited to in-frame clones, with some not included. The sample lists some 45,000 clones, approximately 72% occurring once. The sequenced material came from PBMCs. The source of these receptors is a woman aged 25 to 39 in good health and CMV-seronegative.

This chain links TRBV10-3 with TRBJ2-2; 7 bases align to TRBD2. The CDR3 consists of 12 residues. CDR1 is ENHRY, CDR2 SYGVKD, per germline. After removal of 6 bases from V and 8 bases from J, the junction contained 3 bases not matched to a gene. DNA for the CDR3: TGTGCCATCAGCCGACTAGCAGGGGAGCTGTTTTTT. This sequence encodes CAISRLAGELFF.

In nucleotides, the CDR3 is TGCAGCGTTGATGGACACCCGAACACTGAAGCTTTCTTT. Its protein is CSVDGHPNTEAFF. This rearrangement joins TRBV29-1 to TRBJ1-1, with TRBD1 as a possible D gene (5 bases). With 3 bases removed from V and 1 base from J, the gap between germline ends came to 9 bases. Per germline, CDR1 SQVTM and CDR2 ANQGSEA. CDR3 size: 13 residues.

This rearrangement joins TRBV4-1 to TRBJ1-4; the D gene is possibly TRBD1 (5 bases). The CDR3 is 13 residues long. The germline CDR1 and CDR2 sequences are MGHRA and YSYEKL. V shed 0 bases and J shed 10 bases, with 9 bases lying between them. The CDR3 DNA sequence: TGCGCCAGCAGCCAAGAAGCGGGACGAAAACTGTTTTTT. It is translated as CASSQEAGRKLFF.

This chain joins TRBV4-2 and TRBJ2-5; TRBD2 aligns across 12 bases. The CDR3 sequence is 18 residues long. Germline values: CDR1 LGHNA, CDR2 YNFKEQ. Trimming cost V 5 bases and J 3 bases; bases outside gene matches: 13. The CDR3 bases are TGTGCCAGCAGCTTGGCGCTAGCGGGAGGGGTGGGGGAAGAGACCCAGTACTTC. Amino acids: CASSLALAGGVGEETQYF.

The V call is TRBV6-1, the J call TRBJ2-7; D is unclear. V was clipped by 8 bases and J by 7 bases, with 18 bases between them. This CDR3 spans 13 amino acids. From germline, CDR1 is MNHNS and CDR2 SASEGT. The CDR3 region has the DNA TGTGCCAGCGAGGTAGACGAAAGCGAAGAGCAGTACTTC. Amino acids: CASEVDESEEQYF.

The chain couples TRBV7-9 to TRBJ1-4; D is possibly TRBD1 (5 bases). Trimming removed 6 bases at V and 2 bases at J, with 10 bases between. This CDR3 has 14 amino acids. Germline CDR1 is SEHNR and CDR2 is FQNEAQ (reference sequence). The CDR3 DNA reads as TGTGCCAGCAGTATAGGGGTGACTAATGAAAAACTGTTTTTT. This codes for CASSIGVTNEKLFF.

The rearrangement joins TRBV10-3 to TRBJ2-7; D is possibly TRBD2 (5 bases). V dropped 0 bases and J dropped 5 bases, with 14 bases sitting between them. The CDR3 runs to 15 residues. In germline, CDR1 is ENHRY, CDR2 SYGVKD. The CDR3 bases are TGTGCCATCAGTGAGTCAAGAGGGTCGGGTGACGAGCAGTACTTC. As protein: CAISESRGSGDEQYF.